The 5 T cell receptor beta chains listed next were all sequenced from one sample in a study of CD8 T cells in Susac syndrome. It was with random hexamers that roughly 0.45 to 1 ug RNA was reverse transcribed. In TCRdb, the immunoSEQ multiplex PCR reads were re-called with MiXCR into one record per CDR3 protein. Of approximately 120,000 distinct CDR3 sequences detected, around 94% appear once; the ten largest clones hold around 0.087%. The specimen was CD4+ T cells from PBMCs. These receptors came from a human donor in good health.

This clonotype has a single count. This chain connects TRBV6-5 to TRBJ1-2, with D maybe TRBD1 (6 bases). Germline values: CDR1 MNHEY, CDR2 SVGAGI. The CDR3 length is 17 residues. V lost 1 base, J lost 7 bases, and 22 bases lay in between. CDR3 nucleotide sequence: TGTGCCAGCAGTTACTGGAATTTCAGGGACATTGCCTCTGGCTACACCTTC. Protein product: CASSYWNFRDIASGYTF.

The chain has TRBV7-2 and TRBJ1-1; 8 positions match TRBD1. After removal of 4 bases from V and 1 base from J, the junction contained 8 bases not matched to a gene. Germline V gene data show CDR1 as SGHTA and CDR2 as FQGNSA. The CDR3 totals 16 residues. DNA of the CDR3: TGTGCCAGCAGCTCGCGCCGGACAGGGCAGAACACTGAAGCTTTCTTT. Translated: CASSSRRTGQNTEAFF.

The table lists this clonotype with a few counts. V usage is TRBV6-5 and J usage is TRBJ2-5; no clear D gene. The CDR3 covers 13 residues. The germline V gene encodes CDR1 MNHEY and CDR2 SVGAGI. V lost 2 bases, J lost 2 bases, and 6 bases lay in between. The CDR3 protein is CASSYGGQETQYF. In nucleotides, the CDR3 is TGTGCCAGCAGTTACGGTGGACAAGAGACCCAGTACTTC.

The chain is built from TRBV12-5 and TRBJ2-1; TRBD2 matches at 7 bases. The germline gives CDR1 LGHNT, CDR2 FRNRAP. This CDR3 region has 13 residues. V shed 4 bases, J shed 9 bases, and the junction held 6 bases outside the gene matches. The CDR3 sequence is CASGSRREFEQFF. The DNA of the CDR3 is TGTGCTAGTGGTTCGAGGCGGGAGTTTGAGCAGTTCTTC. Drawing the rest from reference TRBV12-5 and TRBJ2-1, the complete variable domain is DARVTQTPRHKVTEMGQEVTMRCQPILGHNTVFWYRQTMMQGLELLAYFRNRAPLDDSGMPKDRFSAEMPDATLATLKIQPSEPRDSAVYFCASGSRREFEQFFGPGTRLTVL.

The CDR3 nucleotides read TGCAGCGTTGAAGACGCCCCTGGGGGGCCCGGTCAGGTGGGCACAGATACGCAGTATTTT. Amino acid sequence: CSVEDAPGGPGQVGTDTQYF. V usage is TRBV29-1 and J usage is TRBJ2-3; D is tentatively TRBD1 or TRBD2 (6 bases each). The CDR3 covers 20 residues. The V end was cut by 0 bases, the J end by 1 base, with 26 bases between. CDR1 and CDR2 from the germline V gene are SQVTM and ANQGSEA.